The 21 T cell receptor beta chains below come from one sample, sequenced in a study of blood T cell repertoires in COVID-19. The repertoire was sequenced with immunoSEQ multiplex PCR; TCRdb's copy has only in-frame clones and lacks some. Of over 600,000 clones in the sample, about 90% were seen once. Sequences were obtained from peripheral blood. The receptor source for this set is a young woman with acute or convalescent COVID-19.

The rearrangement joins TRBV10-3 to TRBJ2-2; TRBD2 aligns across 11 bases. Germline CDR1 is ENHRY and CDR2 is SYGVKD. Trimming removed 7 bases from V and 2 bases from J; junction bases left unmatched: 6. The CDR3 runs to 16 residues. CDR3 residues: CAIKSTSGDNTGELFF. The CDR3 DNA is TGTGCCATCAAATCGACTAGCGGGGACAACACCGGGGAGCTGTTTTTT.

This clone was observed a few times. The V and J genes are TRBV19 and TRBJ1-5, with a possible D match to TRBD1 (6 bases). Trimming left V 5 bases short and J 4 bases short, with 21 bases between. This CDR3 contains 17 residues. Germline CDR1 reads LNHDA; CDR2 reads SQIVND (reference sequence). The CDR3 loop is CASSALPPDRGNQPQHF. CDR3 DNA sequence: TGTGCCAGTAGTGCCCTACCCCCGGACAGAGGGAATCAGCCCCAGCATTTT.

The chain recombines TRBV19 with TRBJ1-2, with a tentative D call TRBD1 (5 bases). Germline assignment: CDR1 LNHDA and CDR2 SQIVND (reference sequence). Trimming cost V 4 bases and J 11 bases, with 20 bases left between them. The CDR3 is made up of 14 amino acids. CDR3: CASSTGGSWSKYTF. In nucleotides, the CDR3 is TGTGCCAGTAGTACGGGGGGGAGCTGGTCGAAGTACACCTTC.

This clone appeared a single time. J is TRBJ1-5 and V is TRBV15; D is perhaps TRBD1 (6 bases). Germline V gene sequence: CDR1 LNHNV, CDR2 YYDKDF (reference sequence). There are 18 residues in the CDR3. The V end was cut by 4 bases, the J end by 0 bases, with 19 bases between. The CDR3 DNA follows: TGTGCCACCAGCAAATCCTTCGACAGGCAATATAGCAATCAGCCCCAGCATTTT. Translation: CATSKSFDRQYSNQPQHF.

CDR3 sequence (DNA): TGTGCCAGCAGTTACACCGGGACAGGGAGGGAAAAACTGTTTTTT. This codes for CASSYTGTGREKLFF. The chain employs TRBV6-5 and TRBJ1-4; the match to TRBD1 covers 9 bases. Germline CDR1 MNHEY, CDR2 SVGAGI. The CDR3 sequence is 15 residues long. Trimming removed 2 bases from V and 8 bases from J; junction bases left unmatched: 6.

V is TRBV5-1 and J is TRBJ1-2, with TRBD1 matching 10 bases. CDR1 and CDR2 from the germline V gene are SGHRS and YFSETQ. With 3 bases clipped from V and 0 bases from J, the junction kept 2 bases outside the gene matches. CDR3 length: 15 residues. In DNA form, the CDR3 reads TGCGCCAGCAGCTCGACAGGGGGCACTAACTATGGCTACACCTTC. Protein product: CASSSTGGTNYGYTF.

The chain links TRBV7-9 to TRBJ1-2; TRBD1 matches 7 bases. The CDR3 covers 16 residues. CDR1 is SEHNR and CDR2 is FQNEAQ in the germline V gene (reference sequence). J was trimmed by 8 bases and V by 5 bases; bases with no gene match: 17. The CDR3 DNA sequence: TGTGCCAGCAGCCCGCAGATGGGGACAGTCGAGAAGGGCTACACCTTC. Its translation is CASSPQMGTVEKGYTF.

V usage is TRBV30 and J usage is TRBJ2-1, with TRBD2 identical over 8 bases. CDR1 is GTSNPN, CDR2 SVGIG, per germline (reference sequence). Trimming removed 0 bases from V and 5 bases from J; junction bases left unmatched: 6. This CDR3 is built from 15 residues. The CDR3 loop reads CAWSVPGGPHNEQFF. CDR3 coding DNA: TGTGCCTGGAGTGTACCGGGGGGGCCCCACAATGAGCAGTTCTTC. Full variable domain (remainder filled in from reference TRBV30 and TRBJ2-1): SQTIHQWPATLVQPVGSPLSLECTVEGTSNPNLYWYRQAAGRGLQLLFYSVGIGQISSEVPQNLSASRPQDRQFILSSKKLLLSDSGFYLCAWSVPGGPHNEQFFGPGTRLTVL.

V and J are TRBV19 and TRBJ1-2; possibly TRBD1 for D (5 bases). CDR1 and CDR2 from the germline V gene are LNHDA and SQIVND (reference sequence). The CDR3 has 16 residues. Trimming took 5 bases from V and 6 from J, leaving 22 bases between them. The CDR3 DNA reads TGTGCCAGTAGTTTGGGGGGTCGTAAGGGTGGGCATGGCTACACCTTC. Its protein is CASSLGGRKGGHGYTF.

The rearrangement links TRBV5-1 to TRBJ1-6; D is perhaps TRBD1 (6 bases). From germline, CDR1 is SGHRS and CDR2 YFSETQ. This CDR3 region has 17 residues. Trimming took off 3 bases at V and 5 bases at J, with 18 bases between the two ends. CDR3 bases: TGCGCCAGCAGCTCTATGGCTGCTAGGGGGAATAATTCACCCCTCCACTTT. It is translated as CASSSMAARGNNSPLHF.

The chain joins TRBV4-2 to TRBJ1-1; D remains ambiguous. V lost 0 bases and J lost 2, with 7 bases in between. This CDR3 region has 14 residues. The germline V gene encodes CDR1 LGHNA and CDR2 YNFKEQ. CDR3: CASSQDRSNTEAFF. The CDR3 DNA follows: TGTGCCAGCAGCCAAGACAGATCTAACACTGAAGCTTTCTTT.

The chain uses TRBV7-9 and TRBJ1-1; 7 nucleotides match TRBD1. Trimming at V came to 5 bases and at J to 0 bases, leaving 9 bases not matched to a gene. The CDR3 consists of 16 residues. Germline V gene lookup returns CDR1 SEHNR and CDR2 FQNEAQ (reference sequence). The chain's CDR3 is CASSHSQGPLNTEAFF. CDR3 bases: TGTGCCAGCAGCCATTCACAGGGGCCTTTGAACACTGAAGCTTTCTTT.

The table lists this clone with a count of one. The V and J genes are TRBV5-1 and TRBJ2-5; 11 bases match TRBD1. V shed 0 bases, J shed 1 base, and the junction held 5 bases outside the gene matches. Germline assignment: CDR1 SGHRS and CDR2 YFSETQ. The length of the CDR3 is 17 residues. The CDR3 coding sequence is TGCGCCAGCAGCTTGGTTTTAGGGACAGGGGGCCAAGAGACCCAGTACTTC. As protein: CASSLVLGTGGQETQYF.

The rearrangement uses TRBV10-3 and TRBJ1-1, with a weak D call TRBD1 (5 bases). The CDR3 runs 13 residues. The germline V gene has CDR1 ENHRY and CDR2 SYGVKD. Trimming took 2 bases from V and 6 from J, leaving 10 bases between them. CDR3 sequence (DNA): TGTGCCATCAGTGAGCCGACAGTATCTGAAGCTTTCTTT. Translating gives CAISEPTVSEAFF.

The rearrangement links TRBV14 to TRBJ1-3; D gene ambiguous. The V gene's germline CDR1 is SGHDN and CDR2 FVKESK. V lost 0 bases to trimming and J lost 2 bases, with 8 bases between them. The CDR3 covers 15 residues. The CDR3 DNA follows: TGTGCCAGCAGCCAAGAGCGAACAGCTGGAAACACCATATATTTT. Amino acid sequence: CASSQERTAGNTIYF. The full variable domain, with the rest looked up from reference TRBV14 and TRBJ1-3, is EAGVTQFPSHSVIEKGQTVTLRCDPISGHDNLYWYRRVMGKEIKFLLHFVKESKQDESGMPNNRFLAERTGGTYSTLKVQPAELEDSGVYFCASSQERTAGNTIYFGEGSWLTVV.

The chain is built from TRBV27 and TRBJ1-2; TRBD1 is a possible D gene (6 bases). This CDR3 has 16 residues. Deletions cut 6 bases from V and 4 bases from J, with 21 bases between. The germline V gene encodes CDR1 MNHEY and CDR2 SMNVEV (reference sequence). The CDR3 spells CASRKQGLHPFYGYTF. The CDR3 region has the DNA TGTGCCAGCAGAAAACAGGGTCTGCACCCTTTCTATGGCTACACCTTC.

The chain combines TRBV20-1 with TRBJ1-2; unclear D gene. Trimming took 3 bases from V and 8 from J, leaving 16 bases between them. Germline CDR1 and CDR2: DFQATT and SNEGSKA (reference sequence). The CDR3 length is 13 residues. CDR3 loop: CSASGSSLKGYTF. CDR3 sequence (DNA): TGCAGTGCTAGTGGTAGCTCACTCAAGGGCTACACCTTC.

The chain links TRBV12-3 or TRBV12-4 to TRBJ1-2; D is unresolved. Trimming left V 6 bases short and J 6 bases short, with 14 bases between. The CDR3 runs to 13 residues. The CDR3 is CASSRSRVDGYTF. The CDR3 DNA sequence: TGTGCCAGCAGCCGTTCGAGGGTTGATGGCTACACCTTC.

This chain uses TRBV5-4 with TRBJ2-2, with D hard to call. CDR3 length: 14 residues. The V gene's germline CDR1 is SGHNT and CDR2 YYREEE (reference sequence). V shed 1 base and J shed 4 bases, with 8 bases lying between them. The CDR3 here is CASSLRATTGELFF. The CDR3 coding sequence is TGTGCCAGCAGCTTGAGAGCAACCACCGGGGAGCTGTTTTTT.

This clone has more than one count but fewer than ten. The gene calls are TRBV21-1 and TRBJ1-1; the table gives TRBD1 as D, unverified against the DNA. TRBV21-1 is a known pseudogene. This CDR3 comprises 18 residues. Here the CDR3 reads CASKPLRNSQGMNTEAFF. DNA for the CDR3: TGTGCCAGCAAACCCCTCCGAAACTCGCAGGGGATGAACACTGAAGCTTTCTTT.

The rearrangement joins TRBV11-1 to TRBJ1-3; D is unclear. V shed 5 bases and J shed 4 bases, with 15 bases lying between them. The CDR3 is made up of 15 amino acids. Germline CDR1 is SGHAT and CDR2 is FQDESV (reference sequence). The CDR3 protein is CASSPLQTQGNTIYF. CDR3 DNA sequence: TGTGCCAGCAGCCCTCTCCAGACTCAGGGAAACACCATATATTTT.